This T cell receptor (beta chain) was profiled in a study of regulatory T cells in long-lasting Graves disease. Across the whole study: With positive TSH receptor antibodies and over 5 years of antithyroid drugs, Graves' disease was considered persistent. Study results and limitations: Fewer public clonotypes were shared by new patients (about 940) than by persistent patients (around 2,900).

Only a few counts were recorded for this clonotype. Its antigen is not identified. The CDR3 totals 18 residues. Per germline, CDR1 LNHDA and CDR2 SQIVND (reference sequence). With V trimmed by 0 bases and J by 0 bases, 8 bases remained unmatched. Time point: persistent/refractory GD, antithyroid drugs over 5 years with positive TRAb. From RNA extracted from PBMCs, the TCR library was made. All patients originated from an endocrinology department located in Xi'an, China. HTBI primers from iRepertoire and Arm-PCR of CDR3 regions yielded the TCR beta libraries. As originally analysed: Among the samples, 62 TRBV and 12 to 15 TRBJ segments were identified. One entry per CDR3 protein results from TCRdb running MiXCR on the multiplex PCR reads. TCRdb's processing, not the authors' own work, is the source of the V and J calls. Seen here are 310,000 or so distinct CDR3 sequences, around 19% observed once, and the top ten hold about 29%.

The clonotype comes from a female donor with Graves disease. This material consisted of peripheral blood mononuclear cells (PBMCs), taken when the disease was refractory, from a patient treated with antithyroid drugs. The V gene is TRBV19, the J gene TRBJ1-5; 7 bases fit TRBD1. CDR3 region: CASSIDIQGTLSNQPQHF. CDR3 nucleotides: TGTGCCAGTAGTATAGACATACAGGGGACCCTTAGCAATCAGCCCCAGCATTTT. Full variable domain (rest looked up from reference TRBV19 and TRBJ1-5): DGGITQSPKYLFRKEGQNVTLSCEQNLNHDAMYWYRQDPGQGLRLIYYSQIVNDFQKGDIAEGYSVSREKKESFPLTVTSAQKNPTAFYLCASSIDIQGTLSNQPQHFGDGTRLSIL.